This T cell receptor beta chain was identified in a study of control samples from healthy donors and cancer patients. Germline CDR1 is KGHDR and CDR2 is SFDVKD. The V and J ends lost 3 bases and 4 bases, in that order; junction bases with no gene match: 7. The CDR3 totals 15 residues. The table came from immunoSEQ multiplex PCR; TCRdb's copy has only in-frame clones and leaves some out. The repertoire holds 70,000 to 90,000 clones, about 87% seen once, with roughly 2% in the top ten. This receptor was identified in an older woman with head and neck cancer. Specimen: PBMCs. V is TRBV24-1 and J is TRBJ2-5; TRBD1 agrees at 7 bases. The CDR3 nucleotides are TGTGCCACCAGTGATAGTCTCAGGGGGTTAGAGACCCAGTACTTC. This gives the protein CATSDSLRGLETQYF.